This TCR beta chain was recovered during a study of cytomegalovirus exposure and HLA in healthy donors. On this clone itself: Its antigen is as yet unknown.

The V end lost 3 bases, the J end lost 3 bases, and 15 bases lay between the germline ends. CDR1 is LGHNA and CDR2 is YNFKEQ in the germline V gene. CDR3 length: 15 residues. 60 Vbeta and 13 Jbeta primers were used in PCR. Method: immunoSEQ multiplex PCR; TCRdb's copy keeps in-frame clones and lacks some. The table records 150,000 to 200,000 clones, roughly 73% of them present only once. Study-level points and caveats: Sequencing had likely introduced a cluster of highly shared sequence variants as an artifact.

V and J are TRBV4-2 and TRBJ2-7; D gene uncertain. The receptor was isolated from a male donor in good health and CMV-seronegative. Sequencing was performed on PBMCs. The CDR3 bases are TGTGCCAGCAGCCAGGCGTCAACTACCGTCTACGAGCAGTACTTC. Protein: CASSQASTTVYEQYF.